One sample yielded the 25 T cell receptor beta chains listed below, sequenced in a study of T cell repertoires in cytomegalovirus infection. These receptors have no known antigen. TCRdb redid the calling of the reads with MiXCR, one entry per CDR3 protein. The data show some 800,000 distinct CDR3 sequences, approximately 32% seen once. The material was cultured CD8+ T cells from PBMCs, obtained from culture after CMV antigen stimulation. Receptor source: a human donor in good health (CMV status not recorded). Some clones in this sample may be carry-over from other donors' samples.

This clonotype was detected only a few times. CDR3 nucleotides: TGTGCCAGCAGCTTAGCAAGGGCCTCCGAGCAGTACGTC. Its protein product is CASSLARASEQYV. The chain joins TRBV7-8 to TRBJ2-7; D ambiguous. Germline CDR1 and CDR2: SGHVS and FQNEAQ. There are 13 residues in the CDR3. The germline V and J ends were trimmed by 0 bases and 6 bases, with 9 bases remaining between them.

The chain combines TRBV27 with TRBJ2-7; D possibly corresponds to TRBD1 (5 bases). Trimming pared 7 bases from V and 3 bases from J, leaving 16 bases between. The CDR3 totals 14 residues. Germline loops: CDR1 MNHEY, CDR2 SMNVEV (reference sequence). The CDR3: CASTPGDRDYEQYF. In nucleotides, the CDR3 is TGTGCCAGCACCCCCGGAGACAGAGACTACGAGCAGTACTTC.

The sample holds a few counts of this clonotype. The V call is TRBV27, the J call TRBJ2-7, with D possibly being TRBD2 (5 bases). V was clipped by 6 bases and J by 1 base, with 10 bases between them. Looked up from germline, CDR1 is MNHEY and CDR2 is SMNVEV (reference sequence). This CDR3 comprises 13 residues. The CDR3 loop is CASRDLLSYEQYF. The DNA for the CDR3 is TGTGCCAGCAGGGACTTACTATCCTACGAGCAGTACTTC.

The J gene is TRBJ2-2, the V gene TRBV7-6, with 14 bases matching TRBD2. Trimming took 5 bases from V and 5 from J; bases not matched to a gene: 10. CDR3 size: 18 residues. CDR1 SGHVS and CDR2 FNYEAQ come from the germline V gene. The DNA of the CDR3 is TGTGCCAGCAGCCTGGGACTAGCGGGGGCCCTGGGTACCGGGGAGCTGTTTTTT. Translated, it gives CASSLGLAGALGTGELFF. Drawing the rest from reference TRBV7-6 and TRBJ2-2, the complete variable domain is GAGVSQSPRYKVTKRGQDVALRCDPISGHVSLYWYRQALGQGPEFLTYFNYEAQQDKSGLPNDRFSAERPEGSISTLTIQRTEQRDSAMYRCASSLGLAGALGTGELFFGEGSRLTVL.

The chain couples TRBV15 to TRBJ1-2; D perhaps matches TRBD1 (6 bases). CDR1 and CDR2 (germline): LNHNV, YYDKDF (reference sequence). Trimming stripped 0 bases from V and 6 bases from J, with 17 bases between. The CDR3 loop spans 16 amino acids. The CDR3 spells CATSRDRGRGSDGYTF. The DNA for the CDR3 is TGTGCCACCAGCAGAGATCGGGGCAGGGGAAGTGATGGCTACACCTTC.

V gene TRBV7-9 combines with J gene TRBJ1-2; 8 bases agree with TRBD1. The CDR3 contains 12 residues. CDR1 and CDR2 (germline): SEHNR, FQNEAQ (reference sequence). After removal of 5 bases from V and 8 bases from J, the junction contained 4 bases not matched to a gene. DNA of the CDR3: TGTGCCAGCAGCAAGACAGGGGAAGGCTACACCTTC. Translation: CASSKTGEGYTF.

This clonotype was recorded a few times. The rearrangement uses TRBV9 and TRBJ1-4; 9 bases agree with TRBD1. The CDR3 has 14 residues. Looked up from germline, CDR1 is SGDLS and CDR2 is YYNGEE. V was clipped by 3 bases and J by 7 bases; unmatched bases: 4. The chain's CDR3 is CASSAGTGPEKLFF. The CDR3 DNA sequence: TGTGCCAGCAGCGCCGGGACAGGGCCTGAAAAACTGTTTTTT. The whole variable domain, remainder taken from reference TRBV9 and TRBJ1-4, is DSGVTQTPKHLITATGQRVTLRCSPRSGDLSVYWYQQSLDQGLQFLIQYYNGEERAKGNILERFSAQQFPDLHSELNLSSLELGDSALYFCASSAGTGPEKLFFGSGTQLSVL.

The CDR3 nucleotides read TGTGCCAGTAGTGCTAGCGGGGGGGCCTCCTACAATGAGCAGTTCTTC. This encodes CASSASGGASYNEQFF. The V gene is TRBV19, the J gene TRBJ2-1; 12 bases are a match to TRBD2. Germline V lookup: CDR1 LNHDA, CDR2 SQIVND (reference sequence). This CDR3 region has 16 residues. J gave up 0 bases and V 5 bases, and 2 bases lay outside the gene matches.

The rearrangement uses TRBV29-1 and TRBJ2-3; D may correspond to TRBD1 or TRBD2 (6 bases each). Germline-derived CDR1 and CDR2 are SQVTM and ANQGSEA. Between the trimmed V and J ends, which lost 1 base and 1 base, there was a span of 12 bases. The CDR3 covers 15 residues. Here the CDR3 DNA reads TGCAGCGTTGAAGTGGGGGGCTCGGGCACAGATACGCAGTATTTT. It translates to CSVEVGGSGTDTQYF.

This clonotype was seen a single time. The CDR3 spells CASSRGGRGYTF. The CDR3 coding sequence is TGTGCCAGCAGTAGGGGGGGCCGTGGCTACACCTTC. The V and J genes are TRBV27 and TRBJ1-2; D perhaps matches TRBD1 (6 bases). CDR1 MNHEY and CDR2 SMNVEV come from the germline V gene (reference sequence). V was trimmed by 5 bases and J by 7 bases, leaving 11 bases between them. The CDR3 is 12 amino acids.

This clonotype has at least ten counts. J is TRBJ1-1 and V is TRBV7-9; D is undetermined. V shed 7 bases and J shed 2 bases, with 11 bases lying between them. The CDR3 has 13 residues. Germline CDR1 is SEHNR and CDR2 is FQNEAQ (reference sequence). The CDR3 spells CASNPGPNTEAFF. CDR3 bases: TGTGCCAGCAACCCAGGTCCTAACACTGAAGCTTTCTTT. Using reference TRBV7-9 and TRBJ1-1 for the parts outside the CDR3, the full variable domain is DTGVSQNPRHKITKRGQNVTFRCDPISEHNRLYWYRQTLGQGPEFLTYFQNEAQLEKSRLLSDRFSAERPKGSFSTLEIQRTEQGDSAMYLCASNPGPNTEAFFGQGTRLTVV.

The rearrangement uses TRBV6-1 and TRBJ1-4; D is unclear. This CDR3 has 15 residues. Germline CDR1 MNHNS, CDR2 SASEGT. Deletions cut 2 bases from V and 5 bases from J, with 12 bases between. Here the CDR3 reads CASSETDRRNEKLFF. Here the CDR3 DNA reads TGTGCCAGCAGTGAAACGGACCGCCGAAATGAAAAACTGTTTTTT.

This clonotype was found many times. This sequence joins TRBV7-6 and TRBJ2-5; D is perhaps TRBD1 or TRBD2 (6 bases each). V gave up 5 bases and J gave up 5 bases, with 12 bases separating them. The CDR3 totals 13 residues. Germline assignment: CDR1 SGHVS and CDR2 FNYEAQ. Written as DNA, the CDR3 is TGTGCCAGCAGCCCCGGGGGCGAGGAGACCCAGTACTTC. Amino acid sequence: CASSPGGEETQYF.

This sequence joins TRBV27 and TRBJ1-2; the D is unclear. CDR1 is MNHEY, CDR2 SMNVEV, per germline (reference sequence). V dropped 6 bases and J dropped 7 bases, with 21 bases sitting between them. This CDR3 contains 15 residues. Here the CDR3 DNA reads TGTGCCAGCAGCCTCGGCCGGACGGCCGCTCGTGGCTACACCTTC. Amino acids: CASSLGRTAARGYTF.

J is TRBJ1-1 and V is TRBV12-3 or TRBV12-4; no definite D call. This CDR3 is built from 15 residues. The V end lost 6 bases, the J end lost 2 bases, and 16 bases lay between the germline ends. CDR3 sequence reads: CASSNSPFRNTEAFF. In nucleotides, the CDR3 is TGTGCCAGCAGCAATAGTCCCTTTCGTAACACTGAAGCTTTCTTT.

This clonotype came up a few times. V usage is TRBV12-3 or TRBV12-4 and J usage is TRBJ2-2; tentatively, D is TRBD2 (6 bases). This CDR3 is built from 13 residues. V was cut by 1 base and J by 8 bases, with 8 bases left in between. The chain's CDR3 is CASSLGAGGELFF. The CDR3 DNA is TGTGCCAGCAGTTTAGGTGCGGGAGGGGAGCTGTTTTTT.

V usage is TRBV4-3 and J usage is TRBJ1-1, with D possibly being TRBD1 (5 bases). CDR3 length equals 15 residues. The V end was cut by 0 bases, the J end by 4 bases, with 12 bases between. Germline CDR1 and CDR2: LGHNA and YSLEER. The CDR3 DNA reads TGCGCCAGCAGCCAAGAAGGGTCCAGGGCCACTGAAGCTTTCTTT. This sequence encodes CASSQEGSRATEAFF.

CDR3: CASRGREAFF. The CDR3 DNA sequence: TGTGCCAGTCGGGGACGGGAAGCTTTCTTT. This chain connects TRBV6-5 to TRBJ1-1; TRBD1 is a possible D gene (5 bases). The V gene lost 9 bases and the J gene lost 8 bases, with 10 bases spanning the gap. The CDR3 loop spans 10 amino acids. Germline loops: CDR1 MNHEY, CDR2 SVGAGI.

J is TRBJ1-5 and V is TRBV15; TRBD1 matches at 8 bases. J lost 4 bases, V lost 5 bases, and 7 bases had no gene match. Germline-derived CDR1 and CDR2 are LNHNV and YYDKDF (reference sequence). There are 15 residues in the CDR3. The CDR3 bases are TGTGCCACCAGCCTTCGGACAGGGAGAAATCAGCCCCAGCATTTT. Translation: CATSLRTGRNQPQHF.

The chain joins TRBV6-1 to TRBJ2-5; TRBD2 matches 13 bases. J gave up 3 bases and V 5 bases, and 3 bases lay outside the gene matches. There are 15 residues in the CDR3. The germline V gene encodes CDR1 MNHNS and CDR2 SASEGT. Written as DNA, the CDR3 is TGTGCCAGCAGTAGAGGGACTAGCGGGGAAGAGACCCAGTACTTC. This gives the protein CASSRGTSGEETQYF.

The J gene is TRBJ2-3, the V gene TRBV7-9; either TRBD1 or TRBD2 may fit D (5 bases each). The germline V gene encodes CDR1 SEHNR and CDR2 FQNEAQ (reference sequence). Between the trimmed V and J ends, which lost 4 bases and 5 bases, there was a span of 22 bases. The CDR3 extends over 17 amino acids. CDR3 loop: CASSSRDGLFVGDTQYF. CDR3 DNA sequence: TGTGCCAGCAGCTCCCGGGACGGATTATTCGTGGGAGATACGCAGTATTTT.

This clonotype has at least ten counts. J is TRBJ2-1 and V is TRBV20-1; possibly TRBD2 for D (6 bases). Trimming took 6 bases from V and 0 from J, leaving 12 bases between them. CDR3 length equals 14 residues. CDR1 is DFQATT, CDR2 SNEGSKA, per germline (reference sequence). The DNA of the CDR3 is TGCAGTGCGTCCTTGGGGGGCTCCTACAATGAGCAGTTCTTC. Its translation is CSASLGGSYNEQFF.

This clonotype was found many times. The V gene is TRBV7-9, the J gene TRBJ2-1; 11 bases line up with TRBD2. V shed 4 bases and J 7 bases; nucleotides not matched to a gene: 12. The germline gives CDR1 SEHNR, CDR2 FQNEAQ (reference sequence). The CDR3 runs to 17 residues. CDR3 sequence (DNA): TGTGCCAGCAGCTCCCCCTTAGCGGGGGGGCCGAGGAATGAGCAGTTCTTC. Protein sequence: CASSSPLAGGPRNEQFF.

This clonotype was found a few times. This chain joins TRBV6-5 and TRBJ2-7; 8 bases fit TRBD1. Trimming at V came to 4 bases and at J to 2 bases, leaving 4 bases not matched to a gene. CDR1 and CDR2 (germline): MNHEY, SVGAGI. The CDR3 has 14 residues. The CDR3 DNA reads as TGTGCCAGCAGTTTGACAGGGGAGGCCTACGAGCAGTACTTC. Amino acid sequence: CASSLTGEAYEQYF.

The chain is built from TRBV24-1 and TRBJ1-1; TRBD1 agrees at 7 bases. Trimming cost V 4 bases and J 6 bases; bases outside gene matches: 4. Germline V CDR1 and CDR2: KGHDR, SFDVKD. The CDR3 sequence is 13 residues long. The CDR3 DNA sequence: TGTGCCACCAGTGAACAGGGGAAGGCTGAAGCTTTCTTT. Its translation is CATSEQGKAEAFF.